This T cell receptor (beta chain) was recovered during a study of cytotoxic CD8 clonotypes in ibrutinib-treated CLL. As for the study in general: There were 11 relapsed/refractory patients and roughly 15 treatment-naive patients, and around 17 were IGHV unmutated. Response samples came after a median 12 months of treatment, range 6 to 36.

Remarks on this clone: Antigen: not known.

Whole-study findings and limits: Shared public clonotypes were rare, and on treatment they either got smaller or stayed the same.

Per the germline V gene, CDR1 is GTSNPN and CDR2 is SVGIG (reference sequence). This CDR3 region has 12 residues. Trimming took 2 bases from V and 5 from J, leaving 9 bases between them. Profiled with immunoSEQ multiplex PCR; TCRdb holds only in-frame clones, not every one. The table lists about 50,000 clones, approximately 50% of them singletons. This sequence joins TRBV30 and TRBJ1-1, with D possibly TRBD1 on 6 matching bases. This material consisted of PBMCs, taken after 12 months of ibrutinib treatment. The source is a human donor with chronic lymphocytic leukemia. The CDR3 here is CAWSRTGTEAFF. The CDR3 nucleotides are TGTGCCTGGAGTAGAACAGGGACTGAAGCTTTCTTT.